These 22 T cell receptor beta chains originate from one sample sequenced in a study of chemoradiotherapy in HPV16-positive cancers. Assay: immunoSEQ multiplex PCR; the TCRdb copy retains only in-frame clones and omits some. The sample has 45,000 to 60,000 clones, roughly nine tenths seen once. This specimen was blood, taken from a patient who underwent chemoradiotherapy. These receptors came from a human donor with HPV-associated anogenital cancer.

The rearrangement links TRBV18 to TRBJ1-5; D might be TRBD1 (6 bases). The CDR3 is made up of 15 amino acids. Germline V gives CDR1 KGHSH, CDR2 LQKENI. With 6 bases removed from V and 4 bases from J, the gap between germline ends came to 16 bases. The CDR3 region is CASSTLGTLNQPQHF. The CDR3, as DNA: TGTGCCAGCTCGACCCTCGGGACACTGAATCAGCCCCAGCATTTT. Full variable domain (missing parts from reference TRBV18 and TRBJ1-5): NAGVMQNPRHLVRRRGQEARLRCSPMKGHSHVYWYRQLPEEGLKFMVYLQKENIIDESGMPKERFSAEFPKEGPSILRIQQVVRGDSAAYFCASSTLGTLNQPQHFGDGTRLSIL.

The chain has TRBV6-5 and TRBJ2-1, with 8 bases fitting TRBD1. V lost 2 bases to trimming and J lost 0 bases; unmatched junction nucleotides: 0. Germline lookup yields CDR1 MNHEY and CDR2 SVGAGI. The CDR3 is made up of 15 amino acids. CDR3 region: CASSYDRGSYNEQFF. The CDR3 DNA reads TGTGCCAGCAGTTACGACAGGGGCTCCTACAATGAGCAGTTCTTC.

This clone was counted once. This chain connects TRBV6-1 to TRBJ2-3, with TRBD2 matching 11 bases. This CDR3 is 14 amino acids long. J gave up 9 bases and V 6 bases, and 8 bases lay outside the gene matches. Germline V lookup: CDR1 MNHNS, CDR2 SASEGT. CDR3 sequence reads: CASRGTSGIQTQYF. CDR3 coding DNA: TGTGCCAGCAGGGGGACTAGCGGAATCCAGACGCAGTATTTT.

This clone was seen once. The rearrangement uses TRBV29-1 and TRBJ1-1, with D perhaps matching TRBD1 (5 bases). The CDR3 spans 14 residues. Germline CDR1 and CDR2: SQVTM and ANQGSEA. V lost 6 bases to trimming and J lost 5 bases, with 19 bases between them. Here the CDR3 DNA reads TGCAGCGTGGCTAGGGGAAGGGTTAGGACTGAAGCTTTCTTT. Its translation: CSVARGRVRTEAFF.

The gene calls are TRBV7-2 and TRBJ2-5; possibly TRBD2 for D (7 bases). Between the trimmed V and J ends, which lost 1 base and 2 bases, there was a span of 17 bases. This CDR3 has 17 amino acids. Germline V gene data show CDR1 as SGHTA and CDR2 as FQGNSA. Here the CDR3 DNA reads TGTGCCAGCAGCTTAGTCGCGGGGGCATTCCGTCAAGAGACCCAGTACTTC. This translates into CASSLVAGAFRQETQYF.

Only one count was recorded for this clone. The chain joins TRBV9 to TRBJ1-6, with 9 nucleotides matching TRBD1. This CDR3 region has 15 residues. Germline loops: CDR1 SGDLS, CDR2 YYNGEE. Trimming cost V 3 bases and J 9 bases; bases outside gene matches: 7. CDR3 region: CASSGRTGDGSPLHF. The CDR3 DNA sequence: TGTGCCAGCAGCGGGCGGACAGGGGATGGTTCACCCCTCCACTTT. The full variable domain, its missing parts supplied by reference TRBV9 and TRBJ1-6, is DSGVTQTPKHLITATGQRVTLRCSPRSGDLSVYWYQQSLDQGLQFLIQYYNGEERAKGNILERFSAQQFPDLHSELNLSSLELGDSALYFCASSGRTGDGSPLHFGNGTRLTVT.

The J gene is TRBJ2-5, the V gene TRBV5-6; unclear D gene. Trimming left V 3 bases short and J 2 bases short, with 11 bases between. The CDR3 is 14 residues long. The germline V gene encodes CDR1 SGHDT and CDR2 YYEEEE. CDR3 region: CASSSGPTQETQYF. The CDR3 bases are TGTGCCAGCAGCTCCGGCCCCACTCAAGAGACCCAGTACTTC.

CDR3 residues: CASSLSGDGHGYTF. The CDR3 DNA is TGTGCCAGTTCCTTGTCCGGGGATGGGCATGGCTACACCTTC. The chain links TRBV27 to TRBJ1-2, with D unresolved. V was pared by 9 bases and J by 6 bases, with 20 bases between. The CDR3 spans 14 residues. Germline V gene sequence: CDR1 MNHEY, CDR2 SMNVEV (reference sequence).

Written as DNA, the CDR3 is TGCGCCAGCAGCTTCAACGGACCCACAGATACGCAGTATTTT. Protein product: CASSFNGPTDTQYF. The V call is TRBV5-1, the J call TRBJ2-3; D remains unclear. CDR1 is SGHRS, CDR2 YFSETQ, per germline. This CDR3 has 14 residues. Trimming took 2 bases from V and 2 from J, leaving 9 bases between them.

The chain couples TRBV6-1 to TRBJ2-7; 7 nucleotides align to TRBD1. Trimming at V came to 4 bases and at J to 4 bases, leaving 22 bases not matched to a gene. In germline, CDR1 is MNHNS, CDR2 SASEGT. This CDR3 is built from 19 residues. Here the CDR3 DNA reads TGTGCCAGCAGTGCCGCACCTACTACGACAGGGAGCAAAGTGTACGAGCAGTACTTC. This translates into CASSAAPTTTGSKVYEQYF.

The chain combines TRBV9 with TRBJ1-1; possible D gene TRBD1, 6 bases. This CDR3 has 13 amino acids. Looked up from germline, CDR1 is SGDLS and CDR2 is YYNGEE. The V end lost 4 bases, the J end lost 7 bases, and 14 bases lay between the germline ends. The CDR3 sequence is CASSLGTLGEAFF. The CDR3 DNA follows: TGTGCCAGCAGCCTTGGGACACTGGGTGAAGCTTTCTTT.

This chain uses TRBV7-2 with TRBJ2-1; tentatively, D is TRBD2 (5 bases). Trimming removed 1 base from V and 10 bases from J, with 17 bases in between. Looked up from germline, CDR1 is SGHTA and CDR2 is FQGNSA. There are 15 residues in the CDR3. CDR3 region: CASSLELGSFNEQFF. CDR3 nucleotide sequence: TGTGCCAGCAGCTTAGAACTAGGTAGTTTTAACGAGCAGTTCTTC.

This clone was detected a few times. The chain recombines TRBV5-1 with TRBJ2-3; D is ambiguous. The ends were cut back, 0 bases at V and 2 bases at J, with 16 bases in the middle. CDR3 size: 17 residues. Germline CDR1 reads SGHRS; CDR2 reads YFSETQ. The DNA of the CDR3 is TGCGCCAGCAGCTTGGGAGGTTTATCCAAATTCACAGATACGCAGTATTTT. Amino acids: CASSLGGLSKFTDTQYF.

V and J are TRBV7-8 and TRBJ2-5; 9 bases match TRBD1. V shed 1 base and J 3 bases; nucleotides not matched to a gene: 9. The CDR3 consists of 17 residues. Germline V CDR1 and CDR2: SGHVS, FQNEAQ. The CDR3 DNA follows: TGTGCCAGCAGCTTAGGACTAGGCAGGACAGGGGAAGAGACCCAGTACTTC. Residues: CASSLGLGRTGEETQYF.

The rearrangement links TRBV11-3 to TRBJ2-3; D gene ambiguous. The CDR3 sequence is 16 residues long. Germline V gene lookup returns CDR1 SGHNT and CDR2 YENEEA. The V and J ends lost 1 base and 0 bases respectively, with 11 bases between them. The CDR3 DNA reads TGTGCCAGCAGCTTAGGAGCCTTCACTAGCACAGATACGCAGTATTTT. This codes for CASSLGAFTSTDTQYF.

The chain is built from TRBV6-6 and TRBJ2-1; TRBD1 aligns across 7 bases. Germline V gene data show CDR1 as MNHNY and CDR2 as SVGAGI (reference sequence). J was trimmed by 10 bases and V by 9 bases; bases with no gene match: 15. This CDR3 has 14 residues. The CDR3 DNA reads TGTGCCAGTCACACAGGGGAAGGAGGCGTGGAGCAGTTCTTC. Translated, it gives CASHTGEGGVEQFF.

This clone was seen more than once but under ten times. The gene calls are TRBV5-1 and TRBJ2-7, with D perhaps TRBD1 (5 bases). V was cut by 3 bases and J by 2 bases, with 15 bases left in between. The CDR3 covers 15 residues. Germline CDR1 and CDR2: SGHRS and YFSETQ. This CDR3 reads CASSSFVDSPYEQYF. The CDR3 bases are TGCGCCAGCAGCTCTTTTGTTGACAGTCCCTACGAGCAGTACTTC.

The V gene is TRBV19, the J gene TRBJ1-1; D possibly corresponds to TRBD1 (6 bases). In germline, CDR1 is LNHDA, CDR2 SQIVND (reference sequence). CDR3 size: 14 residues. The V and J ends lost 7 bases and 5 bases respectively, with 17 bases between them. This CDR3 is CASNRNRERTEAFF. For the CDR3, the DNA is TGTGCCAGTAACAGAAACAGGGAAAGGACTGAAGCTTTCTTT.

The V gene is TRBV5-5, the J gene TRBJ1-2, with 7 bases that match TRBD1. Germline lookup yields CDR1 SGHKS and CDR2 YYEKEE (reference sequence). Unmatched junction bases numbered 2, after V lost 1 base and J lost 8 bases. This CDR3 has 12 residues. The CDR3 bases are TGTGCCAGCAGCTTGACAGGGGAAGGCTACACCTTC. Translation gives CASSLTGEGYTF.

The chain couples TRBV9 to TRBJ2-1; D is ambiguous. Trimming cost V 4 bases and J 2 bases, with 16 bases left between them. The germline gives CDR1 SGDLS, CDR2 YYNGEE. The CDR3 sequence is 16 residues long. CDR3 coding DNA: TGTGCCAGCAGCCCCCCAGCGAGGTCTGCCTACAATGAGCAGTTCTTC. Protein: CASSPPARSAYNEQFF.

This sequence joins TRBV19 and TRBJ2-3; 10 nucleotides match TRBD2. V dropped 4 bases and J dropped 4; count of bases not matched to a gene: 11. Per germline, CDR1 LNHDA and CDR2 SQIVND (reference sequence). CDR3 length: 17 amino acids. The CDR3 region has the DNA TGTGCCAGTAGTAATATAAGGCTAGCGGGAGTCGCAGATACGCAGTATTTT. Translating it yields CASSNIRLAGVADTQYF.

This chain joins TRBV5-1 and TRBJ2-1; a weak D match, TRBD2 (6 bases). The germline CDR1 and CDR2 sequences are SGHRS and YFSETQ. V was shortened by 0 bases and J by 8 bases, with 12 bases between the two germline ends. The CDR3 covers 14 residues. CDR3 in amino acids: CASSLGVTGDEQFF. CDR3 sequence (DNA): TGCGCCAGCAGCTTGGGCGTCACGGGGGATGAGCAGTTCTTC.